The 4 T cell receptor beta chains below were found in one sample sequenced in a study of graft-versus-host responses after intestinal transplantation. Their antigen targets remain unknown. The data were produced by immunoSEQ multiplex PCR, yet TCRdb's version contains in-frame clones alone and is incomplete. Of tens of thousands of clones listed, 91% were seen once; the top ten hold 0.1%. Sequencing used unstimulated CD4+ T cells sorted from spleen or lymph node cells, obtained before intestinal transplant. Receptor source: a human donor who received an intestinal transplant.

The genes are TRBV30 and TRBJ1-2; D possibly corresponds to TRBD1 (5 bases). This CDR3 contains 16 residues. Germline CDR1 and CDR2: GTSNPN and SVGIG (reference sequence). V was shortened by 0 bases and J by 5 bases, with 19 bases between the two germline ends. The CDR3 sequence is CAWSVRGVGGAYGYTF. The CDR3, as DNA: TGTGCCTGGAGTGTACGAGGAGTGGGGGGAGCTTATGGCTACACCTTC.

This chain links TRBV15 with TRBJ2-2; 7 bases line up with TRBD1. Germline values: CDR1 LNHNV, CDR2 YYDKDF (reference sequence). The ends lost 9 bases at V and 6 bases at J; junction bases unmatched: 7. This CDR3 is 13 amino acids long. Here the CDR3 DNA reads TGTGCCACGCAGGCCCAGGGGGCCGGGGAGCTGTTTTTT. Translation: CATQAQGAGELFF.

V usage is TRBV7-2 and J usage is TRBJ2-3, with 11 bases aligning to TRBD2. CDR1 SGHTA and CDR2 FQGNSA come from the germline V gene. Trimming cost V 0 bases and J 2 bases; bases outside gene matches: 10. The CDR3 length is 19 residues. Here the CDR3 DNA reads TGTGCCAGCAGCTTAGCGACGAGTACTAGCGGGGGCGACACAGATACGCAGTATTTT. Amino acid sequence: CASSLATSTSGGDTDTQYF.

The chain recombines TRBV6-6 with TRBJ2-5, with D unresolved. CDR3 length equals 12 residues. CDR1 is MNHNY and CDR2 is SVGAGI in the germline V gene (reference sequence). V was trimmed by 0 bases and J by 7 bases, leaving 6 bases between them. CDR3 loop: CASSYSPGTQYF. CDR3 sequence (DNA): TGTGCCAGCAGTTACTCCCCGGGGACCCAGTACTTC.